Here is one T cell receptor (beta chain) with its context. The antigen remains undetermined. The entry originates in a study of tumor-infiltrating lymphocytes in primary liver carcinoma. At the level of the study: The tumors, T1-T3 N0M0 lesions, were 4.2 to 10 cm across. Each sample had roughly 3.5 to 8 million productive TCRbeta reads regardless of tissue type.

Overall study results and limits: Merely some 8-24% of top clones spanned all five tumor regions.

Without any cell sorting, roughly 20-32 mg of bulk tissue yielded co-extracted RNA and DNA. No patient had received treatment, and all had chronic HBV infection. Germline-derived CDR1 and CDR2 are MGHRA and YSYEKL. The V gene end was trimmed by 0 bases and the J gene end by 6 bases; junction bases not matched to a gene: 17. This CDR3 has 19 residues. From roughly 500 ng total RNA, TCR beta cDNA was generated with a primer in the constant region. Library construction for TCR beta comprised three nested multiplex PCR rounds performed with slightly modified ARM-PCR. TRBV1-TRBV30 forward primers and a C-beta reverse primer were used in the first two PCR rounds, which each ran for around 11 cycles. TCRdb reanalysed the multiplex PCR reads using MiXCR and keeps one entry per CDR3 protein. The data contain about 190,000 distinct CDR3 sequences, around 85% of them singletons.

The sequenced sample was tumor tissue from primary liver carcinoma. The V gene is TRBV4-1, the J gene TRBJ2-1, with 7 positions matching TRBD2. This TCR was sampled from a man in his forties with primary liver carcinoma and hepatitis B virus infection. DNA for the CDR3: TGCGCCAGCAGCCAAGATCGAGGAGGGAGGGCCAGGGTTCTCAATGAGCAGTTCTTC. Residues: CASSQDRGGRARVLNEQFF.